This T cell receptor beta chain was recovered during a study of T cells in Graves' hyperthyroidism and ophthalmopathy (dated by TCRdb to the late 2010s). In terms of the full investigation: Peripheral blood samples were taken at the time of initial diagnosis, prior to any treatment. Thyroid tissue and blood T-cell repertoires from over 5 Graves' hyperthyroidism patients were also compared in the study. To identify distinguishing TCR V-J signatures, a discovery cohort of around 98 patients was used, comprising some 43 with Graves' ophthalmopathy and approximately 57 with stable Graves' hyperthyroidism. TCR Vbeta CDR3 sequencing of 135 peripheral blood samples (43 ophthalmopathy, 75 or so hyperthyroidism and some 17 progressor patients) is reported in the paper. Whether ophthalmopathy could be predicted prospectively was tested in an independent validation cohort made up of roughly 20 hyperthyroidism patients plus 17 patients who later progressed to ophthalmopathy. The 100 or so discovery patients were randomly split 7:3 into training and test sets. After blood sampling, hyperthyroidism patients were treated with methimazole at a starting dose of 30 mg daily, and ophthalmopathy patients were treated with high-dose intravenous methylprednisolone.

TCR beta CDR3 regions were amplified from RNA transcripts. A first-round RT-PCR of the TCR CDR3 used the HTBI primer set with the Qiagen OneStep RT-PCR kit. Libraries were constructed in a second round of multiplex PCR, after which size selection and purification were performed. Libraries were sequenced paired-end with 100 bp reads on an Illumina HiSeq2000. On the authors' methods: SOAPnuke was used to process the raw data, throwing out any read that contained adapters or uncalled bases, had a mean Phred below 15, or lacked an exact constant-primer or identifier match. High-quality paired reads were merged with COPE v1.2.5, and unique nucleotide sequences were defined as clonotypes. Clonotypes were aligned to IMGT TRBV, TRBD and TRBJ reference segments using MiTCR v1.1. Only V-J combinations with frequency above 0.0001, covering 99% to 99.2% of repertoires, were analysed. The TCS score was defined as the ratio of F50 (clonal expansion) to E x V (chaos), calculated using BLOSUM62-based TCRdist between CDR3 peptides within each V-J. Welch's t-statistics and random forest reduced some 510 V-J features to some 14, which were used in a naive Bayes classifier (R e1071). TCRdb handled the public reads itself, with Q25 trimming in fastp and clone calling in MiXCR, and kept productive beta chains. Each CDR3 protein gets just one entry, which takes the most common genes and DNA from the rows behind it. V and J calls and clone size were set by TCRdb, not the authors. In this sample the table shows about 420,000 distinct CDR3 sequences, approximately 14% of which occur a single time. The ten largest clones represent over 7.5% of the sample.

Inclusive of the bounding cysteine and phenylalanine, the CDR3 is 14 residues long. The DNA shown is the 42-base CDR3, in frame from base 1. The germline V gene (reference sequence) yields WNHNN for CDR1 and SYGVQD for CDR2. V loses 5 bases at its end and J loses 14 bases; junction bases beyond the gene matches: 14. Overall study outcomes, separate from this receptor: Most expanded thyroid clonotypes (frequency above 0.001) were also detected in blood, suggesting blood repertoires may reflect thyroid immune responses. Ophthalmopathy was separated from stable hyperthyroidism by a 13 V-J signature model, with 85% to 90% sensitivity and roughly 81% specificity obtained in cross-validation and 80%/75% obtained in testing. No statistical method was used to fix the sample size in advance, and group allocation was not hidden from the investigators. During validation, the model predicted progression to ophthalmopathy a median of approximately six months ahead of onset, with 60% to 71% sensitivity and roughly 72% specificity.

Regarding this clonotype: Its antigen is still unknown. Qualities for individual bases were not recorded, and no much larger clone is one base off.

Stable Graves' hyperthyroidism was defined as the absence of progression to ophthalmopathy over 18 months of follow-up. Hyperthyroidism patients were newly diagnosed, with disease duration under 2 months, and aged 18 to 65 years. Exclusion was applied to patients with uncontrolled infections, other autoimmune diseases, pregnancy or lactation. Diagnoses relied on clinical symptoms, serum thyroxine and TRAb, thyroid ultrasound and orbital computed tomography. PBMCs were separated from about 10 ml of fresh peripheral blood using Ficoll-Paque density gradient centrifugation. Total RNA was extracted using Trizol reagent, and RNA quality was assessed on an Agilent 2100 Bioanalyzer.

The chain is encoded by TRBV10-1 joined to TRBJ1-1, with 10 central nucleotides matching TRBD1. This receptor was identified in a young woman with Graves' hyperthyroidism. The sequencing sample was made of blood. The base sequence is TGCGCCAGCAGTTCAGGACAGGGGGGATCGGAATCCTTCTTT. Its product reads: CASSSGQGGSESFF.